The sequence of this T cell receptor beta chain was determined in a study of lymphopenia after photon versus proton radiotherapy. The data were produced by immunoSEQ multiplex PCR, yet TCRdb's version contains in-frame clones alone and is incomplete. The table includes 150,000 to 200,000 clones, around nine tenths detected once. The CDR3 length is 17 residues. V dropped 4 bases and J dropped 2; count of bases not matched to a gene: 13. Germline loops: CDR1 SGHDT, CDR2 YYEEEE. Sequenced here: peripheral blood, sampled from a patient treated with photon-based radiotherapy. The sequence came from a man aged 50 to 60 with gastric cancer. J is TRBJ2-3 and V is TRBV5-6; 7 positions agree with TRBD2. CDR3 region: CASSLGATGGLTDTQYF. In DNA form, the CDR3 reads TGTGCCAGCAGCCTTGGGGCAACGGGAGGCCTCACAGATACGCAGTATTTT. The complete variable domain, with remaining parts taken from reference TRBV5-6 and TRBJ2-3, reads DAGVTQSPTHLIKTRGQQVTLRCSPKSGHDTVSWYQQALGQGPQFIFQYYEEEERQRGNFPDRFSGHQFPNYSSELNVNALLLGDSALYLCASSLGATGGLTDTQYFGPGTRLTVL.